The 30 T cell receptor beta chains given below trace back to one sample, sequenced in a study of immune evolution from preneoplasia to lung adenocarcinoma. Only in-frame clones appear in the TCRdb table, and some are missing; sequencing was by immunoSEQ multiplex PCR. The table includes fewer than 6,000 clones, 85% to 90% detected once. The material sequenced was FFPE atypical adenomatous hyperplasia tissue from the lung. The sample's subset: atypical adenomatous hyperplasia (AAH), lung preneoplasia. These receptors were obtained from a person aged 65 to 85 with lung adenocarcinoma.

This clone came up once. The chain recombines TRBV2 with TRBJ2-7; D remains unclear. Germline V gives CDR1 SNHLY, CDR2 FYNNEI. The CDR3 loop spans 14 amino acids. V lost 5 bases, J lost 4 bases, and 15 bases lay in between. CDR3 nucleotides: TGTGCCAGCAGTACCAGGACCGCGGAATACGAGCAGTACTTC. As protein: CASSTRTAEYEQYF.

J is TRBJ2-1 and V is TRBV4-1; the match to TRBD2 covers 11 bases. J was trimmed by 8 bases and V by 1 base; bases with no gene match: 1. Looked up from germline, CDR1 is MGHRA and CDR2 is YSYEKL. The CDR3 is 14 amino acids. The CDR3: CASSQGLAGHEQFF. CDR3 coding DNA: TGCGCCAGCAGCCAAGGACTAGCGGGGCATGAGCAGTTCTTC.

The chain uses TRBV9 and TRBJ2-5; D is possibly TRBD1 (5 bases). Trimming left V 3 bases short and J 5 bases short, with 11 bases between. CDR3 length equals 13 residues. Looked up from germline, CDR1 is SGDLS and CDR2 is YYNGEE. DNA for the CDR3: TGTGCCAGCAGCGCTAGGGGCGTGGAGACCCAGTACTTC. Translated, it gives CASSARGVETQYF.

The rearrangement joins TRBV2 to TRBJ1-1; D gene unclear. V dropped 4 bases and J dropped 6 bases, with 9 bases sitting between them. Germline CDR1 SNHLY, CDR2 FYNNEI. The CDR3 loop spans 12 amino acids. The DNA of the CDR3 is TGTGCCAGCAGTGTTGTAGCCTCTGAAGCTTTCTTT. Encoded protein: CASSVVASEAFF.

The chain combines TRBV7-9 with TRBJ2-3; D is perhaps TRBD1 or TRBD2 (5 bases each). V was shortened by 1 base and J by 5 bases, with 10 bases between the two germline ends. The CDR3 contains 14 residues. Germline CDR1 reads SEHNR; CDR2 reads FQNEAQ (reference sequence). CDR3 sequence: CASSLVGVGDTQYF. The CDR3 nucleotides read TGTGCCAGCAGCTTAGTGGGGGTAGGAGATACGCAGTATTTT. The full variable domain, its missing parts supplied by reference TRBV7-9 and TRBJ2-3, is DTGVSQNPRHKITKRGQNVTFRCDPISEHNRLYWYRQTLGQGPEFLTYFQNEAQLEKSRLLSDRFSAERPKGSFSTLEIQRTEQGDSAMYLCASSLVGVGDTQYFGPGTRLTVL.

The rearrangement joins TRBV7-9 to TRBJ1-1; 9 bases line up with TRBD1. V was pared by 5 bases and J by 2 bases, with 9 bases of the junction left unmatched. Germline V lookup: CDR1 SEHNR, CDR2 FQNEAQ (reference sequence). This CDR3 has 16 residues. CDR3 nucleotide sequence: TGTGCCAGCAGCCTCGGGACAGGGCCTGGAAACACTGAAGCTTTCTTT. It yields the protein CASSLGTGPGNTEAFF.

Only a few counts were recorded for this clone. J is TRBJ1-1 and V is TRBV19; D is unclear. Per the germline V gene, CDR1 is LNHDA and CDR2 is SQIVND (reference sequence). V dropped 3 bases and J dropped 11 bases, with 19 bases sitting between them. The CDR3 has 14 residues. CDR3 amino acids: CASSIRGLDSYAFF. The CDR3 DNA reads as TGTGCCAGTAGTATCCGTGGTCTGGACTCTTACGCTTTCTTT.

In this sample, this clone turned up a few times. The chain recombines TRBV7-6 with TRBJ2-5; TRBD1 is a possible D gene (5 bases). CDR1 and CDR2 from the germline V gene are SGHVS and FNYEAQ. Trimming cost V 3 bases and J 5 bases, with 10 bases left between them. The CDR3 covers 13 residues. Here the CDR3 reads CASSFGRDETQYF. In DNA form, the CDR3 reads TGTGCCAGCAGCTTCGGCAGGGATGAGACCCAGTACTTC.

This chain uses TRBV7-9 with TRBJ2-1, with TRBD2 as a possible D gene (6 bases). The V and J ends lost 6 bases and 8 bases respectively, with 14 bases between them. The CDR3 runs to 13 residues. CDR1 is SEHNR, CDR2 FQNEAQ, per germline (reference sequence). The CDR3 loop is CASRQRASDEQFF. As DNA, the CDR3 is TGTGCCAGCAGGCAGCGGGCATCCGATGAGCAGTTCTTC.

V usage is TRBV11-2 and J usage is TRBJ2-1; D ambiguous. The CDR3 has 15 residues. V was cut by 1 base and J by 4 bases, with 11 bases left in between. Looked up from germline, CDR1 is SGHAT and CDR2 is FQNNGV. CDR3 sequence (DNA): TGTGCCAGCAGCTTAGTGATCTCCTTGTACAATGAGCAGTTCTTC. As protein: CASSLVISLYNEQFF.

As DNA, the CDR3 is TGTGCCAGCTCACCGATGGGACTAGCGGGGGGAATGAACACCGGGGAGCTGTTTTTT. Translation gives CASSPMGLAGGMNTGELFF. The chain links TRBV18 to TRBJ2-2; TRBD2 matches at 15 bases. This CDR3 spans 19 amino acids. V shed 3 bases and J 1 base; nucleotides not matched to a gene: 6. From germline, CDR1 is KGHSH and CDR2 LQKENI.

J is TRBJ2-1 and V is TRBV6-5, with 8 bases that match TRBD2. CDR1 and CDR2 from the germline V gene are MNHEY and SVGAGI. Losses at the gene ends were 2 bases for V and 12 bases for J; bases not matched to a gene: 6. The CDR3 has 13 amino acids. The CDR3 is CASSYRVRGGQFF. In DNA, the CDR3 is TGTGCCAGCAGTTACAGGGTCCGGGGGGGGCAGTTCTTC.

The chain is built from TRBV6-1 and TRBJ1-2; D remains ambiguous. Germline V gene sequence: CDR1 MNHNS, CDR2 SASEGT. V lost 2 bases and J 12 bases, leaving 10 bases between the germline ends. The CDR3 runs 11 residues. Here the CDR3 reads CASSESEGDTF. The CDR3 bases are TGTGCCAGCAGTGAATCGGAGGGCGACACCTTC.

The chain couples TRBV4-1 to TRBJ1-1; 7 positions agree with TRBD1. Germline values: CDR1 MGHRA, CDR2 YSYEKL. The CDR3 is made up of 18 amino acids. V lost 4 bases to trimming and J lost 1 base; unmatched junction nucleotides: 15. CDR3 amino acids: CASSPAQTGMGGNTEAFF. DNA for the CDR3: TGCGCCAGCAGCCCGGCCCAGACAGGGATGGGCGGGAACACTGAAGCTTTCTTT.

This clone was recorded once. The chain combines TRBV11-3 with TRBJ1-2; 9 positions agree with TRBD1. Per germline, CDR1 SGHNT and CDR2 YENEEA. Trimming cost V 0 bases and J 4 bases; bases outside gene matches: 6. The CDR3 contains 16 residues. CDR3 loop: CASSLDLGQGSYGYTF. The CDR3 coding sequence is TGTGCCAGCAGCTTAGATCTGGGACAGGGATCCTATGGCTACACCTTC.

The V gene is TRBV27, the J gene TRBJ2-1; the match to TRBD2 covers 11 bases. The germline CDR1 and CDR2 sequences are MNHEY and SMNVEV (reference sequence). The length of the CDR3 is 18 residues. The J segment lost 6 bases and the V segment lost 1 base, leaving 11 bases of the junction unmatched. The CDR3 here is CASSLFGVTSGSLNEQFF. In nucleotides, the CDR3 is TGTGCCAGCAGTTTATTTGGGGTAACTAGCGGGAGTCTCAATGAGCAGTTCTTC.

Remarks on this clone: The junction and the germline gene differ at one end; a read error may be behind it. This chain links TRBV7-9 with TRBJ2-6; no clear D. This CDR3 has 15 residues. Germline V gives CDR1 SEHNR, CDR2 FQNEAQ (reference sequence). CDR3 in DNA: TGTACCAGCAGCTTAGGCTTATCTGGGGCCAACGTCCTGACTTTC. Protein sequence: CTSSLGLSGANVLTF. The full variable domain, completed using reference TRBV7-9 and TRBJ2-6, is DTGVSQNPRHKITKRGQNVTFRCDPISEHNRLYWYRQTLGQGPEFLTYFQNEAQLEKSRLLSDRFSAERPKGSFSTLEIQRTEQGDSAMYLCTSSLGLSGANVLTFGAGSRLTVL.

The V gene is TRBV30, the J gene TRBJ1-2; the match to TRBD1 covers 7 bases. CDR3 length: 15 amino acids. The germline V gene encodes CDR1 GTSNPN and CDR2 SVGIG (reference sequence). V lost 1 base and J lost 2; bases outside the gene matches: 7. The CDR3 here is CAWSAGTASNYGYTF. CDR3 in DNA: TGTGCCTGGAGTGCCGGGACAGCTTCGAACTATGGCTACACCTTC.

CDR3 residues: CASSSPAGDTQYF. The CDR3 coding sequence is TGTGCCAGCAGCTCGCCAGCTGGAGATACGCAGTATTTT. This sequence joins TRBV5-4 and TRBJ2-3; D is unclear. V was cut by 3 bases and J by 5 bases, with 10 bases left in between. Germline loops: CDR1 SGHNT, CDR2 YYREEE (reference sequence). CDR3 length: 13 residues.

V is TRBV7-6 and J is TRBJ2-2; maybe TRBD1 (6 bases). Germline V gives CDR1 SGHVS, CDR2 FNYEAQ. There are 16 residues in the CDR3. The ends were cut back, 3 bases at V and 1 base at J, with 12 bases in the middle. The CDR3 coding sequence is TGTGCCAGCAGCTTGGGGCAGGGGATGAACACCGGGGAGCTGTTTTTT. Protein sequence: CASSLGQGMNTGELFF.

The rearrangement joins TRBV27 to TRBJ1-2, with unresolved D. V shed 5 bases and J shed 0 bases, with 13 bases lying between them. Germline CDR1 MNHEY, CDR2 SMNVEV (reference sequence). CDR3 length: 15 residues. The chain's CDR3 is CASSQTGYSNYGYTF. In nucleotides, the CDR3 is TGTGCCAGCAGTCAAACTGGGTACTCTAACTATGGCTACACCTTC.

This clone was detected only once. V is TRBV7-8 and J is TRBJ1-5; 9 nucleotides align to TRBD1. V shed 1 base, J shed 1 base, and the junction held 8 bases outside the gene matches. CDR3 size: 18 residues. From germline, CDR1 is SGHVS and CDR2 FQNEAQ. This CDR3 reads CASSLGFPGTGSNQPQHF. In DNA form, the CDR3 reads TGTGCCAGCAGCTTAGGATTCCCGGGGACAGGGAGCAATCAGCCCCAGCATTTT.

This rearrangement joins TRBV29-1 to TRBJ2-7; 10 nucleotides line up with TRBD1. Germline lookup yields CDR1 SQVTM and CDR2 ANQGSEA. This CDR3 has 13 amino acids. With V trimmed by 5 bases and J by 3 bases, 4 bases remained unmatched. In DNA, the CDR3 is TGCAGCGTTTTGGGACAGGGGATCTACGAGCAGTACTTC. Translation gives CSVLGQGIYEQYF.

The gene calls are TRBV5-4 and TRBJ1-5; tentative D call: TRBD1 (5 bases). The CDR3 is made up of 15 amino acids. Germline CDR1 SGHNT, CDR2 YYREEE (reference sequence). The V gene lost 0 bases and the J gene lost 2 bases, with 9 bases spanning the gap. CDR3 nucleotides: TGTGCCAGCAGCTTGGGAGGGGATCGCAATCAGCCCCAGCATTTT. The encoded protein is CASSLGGDRNQPQHF.

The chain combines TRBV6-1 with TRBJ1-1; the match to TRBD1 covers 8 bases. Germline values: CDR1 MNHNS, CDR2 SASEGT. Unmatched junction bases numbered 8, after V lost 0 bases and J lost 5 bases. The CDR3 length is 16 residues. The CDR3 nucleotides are TGTGCCAGCAGTGAAGCGCTGGCCAGGGGGCGTACTGAAGCTTTCTTT. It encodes CASSEALARGRTEAFF.

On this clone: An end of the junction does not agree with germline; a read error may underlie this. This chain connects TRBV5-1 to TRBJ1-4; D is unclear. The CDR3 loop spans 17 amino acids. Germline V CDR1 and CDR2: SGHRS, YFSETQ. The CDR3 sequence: CASSLEGRTATNEKLFF. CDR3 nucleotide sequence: TGCGCCAGTAGCTTGGAGGGCAGAACTGCAACTAATGAAAAACTGTTTTTT.

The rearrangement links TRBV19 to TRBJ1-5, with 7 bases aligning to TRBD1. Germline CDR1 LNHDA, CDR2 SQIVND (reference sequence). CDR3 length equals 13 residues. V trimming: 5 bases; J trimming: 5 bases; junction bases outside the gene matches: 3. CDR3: CASSPGQDQPQHF. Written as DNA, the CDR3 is TGTGCCAGTAGTCCCGGACAGGATCAGCCCCAGCATTTT.

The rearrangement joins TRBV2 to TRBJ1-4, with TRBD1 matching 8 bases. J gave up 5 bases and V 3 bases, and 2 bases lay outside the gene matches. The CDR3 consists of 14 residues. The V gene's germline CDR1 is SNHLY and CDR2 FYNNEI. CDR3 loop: CASSETGENEKLFF. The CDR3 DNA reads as TGTGCCAGCAGTGAGACAGGGGAGAATGAAAAACTGTTTTTT.

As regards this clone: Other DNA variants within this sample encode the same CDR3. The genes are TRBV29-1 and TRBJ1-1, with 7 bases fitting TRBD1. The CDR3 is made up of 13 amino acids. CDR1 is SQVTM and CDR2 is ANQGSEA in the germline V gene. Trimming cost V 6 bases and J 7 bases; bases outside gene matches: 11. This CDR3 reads CSVVGAGGGEAFF. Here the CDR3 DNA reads TGCAGCGTCGTGGGGGCAGGGGGAGGTGAAGCTTTCTTT.

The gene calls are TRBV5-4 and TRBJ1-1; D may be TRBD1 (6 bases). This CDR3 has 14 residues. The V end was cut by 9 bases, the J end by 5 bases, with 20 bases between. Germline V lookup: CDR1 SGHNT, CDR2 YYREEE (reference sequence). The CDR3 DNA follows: TGTGCCACCAAGGGTCGACAGGAGGGTACTGAAGCTTTCTTT. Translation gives CATKGRQEGTEAFF.